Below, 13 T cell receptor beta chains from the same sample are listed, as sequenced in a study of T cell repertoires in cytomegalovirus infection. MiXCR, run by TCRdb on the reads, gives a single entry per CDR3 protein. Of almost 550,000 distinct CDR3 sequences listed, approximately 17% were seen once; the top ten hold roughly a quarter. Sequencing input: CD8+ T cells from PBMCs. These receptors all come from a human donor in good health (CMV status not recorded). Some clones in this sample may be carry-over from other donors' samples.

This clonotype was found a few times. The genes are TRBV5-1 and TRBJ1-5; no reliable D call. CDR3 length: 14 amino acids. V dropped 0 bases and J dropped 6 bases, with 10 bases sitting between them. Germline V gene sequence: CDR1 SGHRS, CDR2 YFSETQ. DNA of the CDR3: TGCGCCAGCAGCTTGGTAACCTCACCTCAGCCCCAGCATTTT. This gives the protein CASSLVTSPQPQHF.

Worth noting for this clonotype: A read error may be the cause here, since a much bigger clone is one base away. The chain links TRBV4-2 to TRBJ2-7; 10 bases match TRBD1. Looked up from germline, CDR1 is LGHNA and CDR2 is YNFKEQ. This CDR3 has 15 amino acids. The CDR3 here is CASSQDLGTGDEKYF. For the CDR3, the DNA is TGTGCCAGCAGCCAAGATCTAGGGACAGGGGACGAGAAGTACTTC.

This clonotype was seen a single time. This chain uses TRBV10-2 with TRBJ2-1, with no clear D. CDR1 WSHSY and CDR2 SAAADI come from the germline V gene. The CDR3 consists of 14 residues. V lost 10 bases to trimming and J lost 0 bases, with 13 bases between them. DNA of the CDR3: TGCGCCACCTCTGTATTGGGCTCCTACAATGAGCAGTTCTTC. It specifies CATSVLGSYNEQFF.

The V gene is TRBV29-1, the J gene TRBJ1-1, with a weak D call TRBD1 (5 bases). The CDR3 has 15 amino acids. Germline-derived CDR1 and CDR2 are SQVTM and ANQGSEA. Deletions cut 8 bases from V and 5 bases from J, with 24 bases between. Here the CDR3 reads CSPEGALGEVTEAFF. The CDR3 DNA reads TGCAGCCCCGAAGGGGCTTTGGGGGAAGTGACTGAAGCTTTCTTT.

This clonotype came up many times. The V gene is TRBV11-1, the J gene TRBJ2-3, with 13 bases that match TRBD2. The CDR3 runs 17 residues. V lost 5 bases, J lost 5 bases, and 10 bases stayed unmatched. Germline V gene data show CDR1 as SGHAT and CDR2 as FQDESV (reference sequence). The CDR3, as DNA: TGTGCCAGCAGCCCGAGACTAGCGGGAGGAAGAGGAGATACGCAGTATTTT. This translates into CASSPRLAGGRGDTQYF.

The chain's CDR3 is CASSQDYRGVNTGELFF. The CDR3 DNA sequence: TGCGCCAGCAGCCAAGATTACCGGGGGGTGAACACCGGGGAGCTGTTTTTT. The chain joins TRBV4-1 to TRBJ2-2; TRBD2 matches 7 bases. Germline values: CDR1 MGHRA, CDR2 YSYEKL. This CDR3 is 17 amino acids long. J was trimmed by 1 base and V by 0 bases; bases with no gene match: 5.

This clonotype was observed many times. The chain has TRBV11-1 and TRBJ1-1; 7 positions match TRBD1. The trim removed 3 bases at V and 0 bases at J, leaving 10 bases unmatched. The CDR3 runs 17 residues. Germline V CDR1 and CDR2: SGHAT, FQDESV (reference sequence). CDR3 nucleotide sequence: TGTGCCAGCAGCTTCCCTTTAGACAGGGCGATGAACACTGAAGCTTTCTTT. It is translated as CASSFPLDRAMNTEAFF.

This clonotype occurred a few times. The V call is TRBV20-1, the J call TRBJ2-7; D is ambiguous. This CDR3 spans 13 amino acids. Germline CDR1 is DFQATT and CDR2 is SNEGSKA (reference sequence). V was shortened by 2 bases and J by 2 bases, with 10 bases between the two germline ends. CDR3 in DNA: TGCAGTGCTAGAAGTCTTACGACCTACGAGCAGTACTTC. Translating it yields CSARSLTTYEQYF.

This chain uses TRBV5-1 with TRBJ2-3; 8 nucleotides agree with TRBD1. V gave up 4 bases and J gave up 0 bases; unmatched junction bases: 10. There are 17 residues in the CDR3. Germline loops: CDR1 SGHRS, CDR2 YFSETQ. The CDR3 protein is CASSLRTGRSSTDTQYF. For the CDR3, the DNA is TGCGCCAGCAGCCTCCGGACAGGGCGATCTAGCACAGATACGCAGTATTTT.

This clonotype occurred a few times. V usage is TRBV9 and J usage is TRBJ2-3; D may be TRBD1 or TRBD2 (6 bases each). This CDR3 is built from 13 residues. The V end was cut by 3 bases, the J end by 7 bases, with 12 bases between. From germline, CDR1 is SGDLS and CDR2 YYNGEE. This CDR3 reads CASSAGAEYTQYF. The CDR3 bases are TGTGCCAGCAGCGCGGGGGCAGAATATACGCAGTATTTT.

CDR3 sequence: CASSVAFSNQPQHF. The CDR3 region has the DNA TGTGCCAGCAGTGTAGCCTTTAGCAATCAGCCCCAGCATTTT. The chain links TRBV6-1 to TRBJ1-5; D is ambiguous. The CDR3 totals 14 residues. The germline V gene encodes CDR1 MNHNS and CDR2 SASEGT. The germline V and J ends were trimmed by 4 bases and 0 bases, with 7 bases remaining between them.

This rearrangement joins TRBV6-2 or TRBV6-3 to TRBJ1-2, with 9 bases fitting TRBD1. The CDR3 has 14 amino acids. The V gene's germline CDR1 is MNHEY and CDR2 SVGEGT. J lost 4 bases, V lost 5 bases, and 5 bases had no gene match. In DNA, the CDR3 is TGTGCCAGCAGTCCGGGACAGGGCCTCTATGGCTACACCTTC. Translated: CASSPGQGLYGYTF.

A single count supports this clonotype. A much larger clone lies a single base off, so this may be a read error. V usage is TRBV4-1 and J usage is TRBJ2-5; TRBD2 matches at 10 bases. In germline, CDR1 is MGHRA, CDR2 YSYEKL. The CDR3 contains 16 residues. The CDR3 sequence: CASSQEFLAGEETKYF. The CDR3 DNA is TGCGCCAGCAGCCAAGAGTTCCTAGCGGGGGAAGAGACCAAGTACTTC.